Listed here are 11 T cell receptor beta chains from one sample, sequenced in a study of beta chain features in type 1 diabetes. Sequencing targeted expressed TCRB transcripts, as all isolated RNA had been reverse transcribed. TCRdb's table, derived via immunoSEQ multiplex PCR, lists solely in-frame clones and lacks some. This table holds under 450,000 clones, about 15% found once. The sequenced material came from naive CD4+ T cells from blood. These receptor sequences come from a woman aged 18-29 years in good health.

The sample holds a few counts of this clone. The chain combines TRBV7-9 with TRBJ1-1, with TRBD1 matching 8 bases. Trimming cost V 5 bases and J 2 bases; bases outside gene matches: 4. CDR1 and CDR2 from the germline V gene are SEHNR and FQNEAQ (reference sequence). The CDR3 contains 14 residues. The CDR3 region has the DNA TGTGCCAGCAGCCTACAGGGGGTCAACACTGAAGCTTTCTTT. This encodes CASSLQGVNTEAFF.

This clone was counted only a few times. The gene calls are TRBV28 and TRBJ2-7, with D uncertain. CDR3 length: 14 amino acids. Trimming left V 10 bases short and J 2 bases short, with 18 bases between. Germline-derived CDR1 and CDR2 are MDHEN and SYDVKM. Here the CDR3 DNA reads TGTGCCACCCAACCCCACCCGGTTCCCTACGAGCAGTACTTC. The encoded protein is CATQPHPVPYEQYF.

The chain recombines TRBV10-3 with TRBJ2-7; D not resolved. Trimming removed 1 base from V and 2 bases from J, with 21 bases in between. This CDR3 spans 18 amino acids. Germline V gene lookup returns CDR1 ENHRY and CDR2 SYGVKD. CDR3 nucleotide sequence: TGTGCCATCAGTGAGTTACCCTCGCGAGGCCTCCTAGCCTACGAGCAGTACTTC. Protein: CAISELPSRGLLAYEQYF.

This clone has a handful of counts. J is TRBJ1-2 and V is TRBV16; 7 bases are a match to TRBD1. Germline CDR1 and CDR2: KGHSY and FQNENV. V was pared by 2 bases and J by 7 bases, with 7 bases of the junction left unmatched. This CDR3 region has 14 residues. The CDR3 bases are TGTGCCAGCAGCCAACCACAGGGGTGGAGTGGCTACACCTTC. It translates to CASSQPQGWSGYTF.

The CDR3 spells CASSLTSGPTDTQYF. DNA of the CDR3: TGTGCCAGCAGTTTGACTAGCGGGCCCACAGATACGCAGTATTTT. The genes are TRBV28 and TRBJ2-3, with 10 bases that match TRBD2. The CDR3 is made up of 15 amino acids. The germline V gene has CDR1 MDHEN and CDR2 SYDVKM. V trimming: 3 bases; J trimming: 2 bases; junction bases outside the gene matches: 2.

The chain links TRBV7-9 to TRBJ2-5; 8 bases are a match to TRBD1. The trim removed 6 bases at V and 0 bases at J, leaving 6 bases unmatched. The germline V gene has CDR1 SEHNR and CDR2 FQNEAQ (reference sequence). This CDR3 is built from 15 residues. The CDR3 spells CASREWGQDQETQYF. DNA of the CDR3: TGTGCCAGCAGAGAGTGGGGACAGGACCAAGAGACCCAGTACTTC.

The V call is TRBV7-2, the J call TRBJ2-5; TRBD1 is a possible D gene (5 bases). Trimming left V 0 bases short and J 3 bases short, with 11 bases between. This CDR3 has 15 amino acids. Germline values: CDR1 SGHTA, CDR2 FQGNSA. The CDR3 sequence: CASSLAGRTKETQYF. CDR3 bases: TGTGCCAGCAGCTTAGCGGGTAGGACAAAAGAGACCCAGTACTTC.

This clone was seen more than once but under ten times. The V gene is TRBV29-1, the J gene TRBJ1-2; TRBD1 aligns across 9 bases. The CDR3 is made up of 13 amino acids. V was pared by 4 bases and J by 2 bases, with 2 bases of the junction left unmatched. CDR1 SQVTM and CDR2 ANQGSEA come from the germline V gene. This CDR3 reads CSVGDRVNYGYTF. DNA of the CDR3: TGCAGCGTTGGGGACAGGGTGAACTATGGCTACACCTTC.

This clone was seen more than once but under ten times. This rearrangement joins TRBV2 to TRBJ2-5; TRBD1 matches 10 bases. Losses at the gene ends were 5 bases for V and 6 bases for J; bases not matched to a gene: 6. The CDR3 spans 14 residues. Germline V CDR1 and CDR2: SNHLY, FYNNEI. The CDR3 is CASSSGTGAKTQYF. CDR3 sequence (DNA): TGTGCCAGCAGTTCCGGGACAGGGGCGAAGACCCAGTACTTC.

In this sample, this clone turned up a few times. The chain couples TRBV5-1 to TRBJ1-2, with D maybe TRBD1 (6 bases). Germline V gene data show CDR1 as SGHRS and CDR2 as YFSETQ. This CDR3 has 14 residues. V was clipped by 0 bases and J by 7 bases, with 13 bases between them. The CDR3 DNA reads TGCGCCAGCAGCTTGGACGGGGGGCCCGGTGGCTACACCTTC. Its translation: CASSLDGGPGGYTF.

The genes are TRBV6-5 and TRBJ1-1; 8 bases align to TRBD1. With V trimmed by 5 bases and J by 1 base, 6 bases remained unmatched. The germline V gene has CDR1 MNHEY and CDR2 SVGAGI. The CDR3 spans 15 residues. CDR3 DNA: TGTGCCAGCAGTCATCGACAGGGGACGAACACTGAAGCTTTCTTT. It encodes CASSHRQGTNTEAFF.